This TCR beta chain was documented in a study of T cells in Graves' hyperthyroidism and ophthalmopathy (dated by TCRdb to about 2019). Concerning the study at large: Peripheral blood was sampled at the time of initial diagnosis, prior to any treatment. After blood sampling, hyperthyroidism patients were treated with methimazole at a starting dose of 30 mg daily, and ophthalmopathy patients were treated with high-dose intravenous methylprednisolone. In addition, the study compared T-cell repertoires in thyroid tissue and in blood from roughly 6 Graves' hyperthyroidism patients. According to the paper, TCR Vbeta CDR3 sequencing was carried out on 135 peripheral blood samples, which came from fewer than 50 ophthalmopathy, 70 to 80 hyperthyroidism and around 17 progressor patients. The 95 to 100 discovery patients were randomly split 7:3 into training and test sets. A discovery cohort of about 100 patients, 43 with Graves' ophthalmopathy and 57 with stable Graves' hyperthyroidism, was used to find distinguishing TCR V-J signatures. Prospective prediction of ophthalmopathy was tested in an independent validation cohort of approximately 19 hyperthyroidism patients and 17 patients who later progressed to ophthalmopathy. Beyond this particular receptor, the publication reports: Ophthalmopathy was separated from stable hyperthyroidism by a 13 V-J signature model, with about 88% sensitivity and about 81% specificity obtained in cross-validation and 80%/75% obtained in testing. No statistical method was used to fix the sample size in advance, and group allocation was not hidden from the investigators. In validation, the model predicted progression to ophthalmopathy a median of roughly 6.2 months before onset, with roughly 70% sensitivity and 72.22% specificity. Most expanded thyroid clonotypes (frequency above 0.001) were also found in blood, which suggests that blood repertoires may mirror thyroid immune responses.

Hyperthyroidism patients were aged 18 to 65 years and newly diagnosed, with disease duration of less than 2 months. Exclusion was applied to patients with uncontrolled infections, other autoimmune diseases, pregnancy or lactation. Diagnoses were established on the basis of clinical symptoms, serum thyroxine and TRAb, thyroid ultrasound, and orbital computed tomography. Blood from progressor patients was collected at the time of first diagnosis with hyperthyroidism, before any ophthalmopathy symptoms had appeared. Ficoll-Paque density gradient centrifugation was used to isolate PBMCs from under 11 ml of fresh peripheral blood. Progressor patients were defined as those initially diagnosed with Graves' hyperthyroidism in whom ophthalmopathy developed during follow-up. Total RNA was extracted with Trizol reagent, and quality was checked on an Agilent 2100 Bioanalyzer. Amplification of TCR beta CDR3 regions was carried out from RNA transcripts. The first round of RT-PCR for the TCR CDR3 was performed with the HTBI primer set and the Qiagen OneStep RT-PCR kit. Libraries were constructed in a second round of multiplex PCR, after which size selection and purification were carried out. The libraries were sequenced on an Illumina HiSeq2000 using paired-end 100 bp reads. The authors processed their data as follows. Raw data were processed with SOAPnuke, discarding reads with adapters, uncalled bases, mean Phred below 15, or no exact constant-primer or identifier match. High-quality paired reads were merged using COPE v1.2.5, and each unique nucleotide sequence was defined as a clonotype. MiTCR v1.1 was used to align clonotypes to the IMGT TRBV, TRBD and TRBJ reference segments. Analysis was restricted to V-J combinations with a frequency above 0.0001, which covered roughly 99% of repertoires. The TCS score was defined as the ratio of F50 (clonal expansion) to E x V (chaos), calculated using BLOSUM62-based TCRdist between CDR3 peptides within each V-J. Welch's t-statistics and random forest reduced fewer than 600 V-J features to 10 to 15, which were used in a naive Bayes classifier (R e1071). Using fastp at Q25 and MiXCR, TCRdb reprocessed the public reads and kept productive beta chains. Rows merge per CDR3 protein into single entries with the most common DNA and genes. TCRdb, not the original authors, processed these V and J calls. The sample table lists around 340,000 distinct CDR3 sequences, about 18% of them with a count of one. Jointly, the top ten make up approximately 33% of the sample.

Comment on this clonotype: Its target antigen remains unknown. No much larger clone exists at a distance of one base, and base qualities are not known.

The germline V gene (reference sequence) gives CDR1 as SEHNR and CDR2 as FQNEAQ. CDR3 length: 15 amino acids, cysteine to phenylalanine. CDR3 DNA only is kept here, 45 bases in frame from base 1. After removal of 6 bases from V and 4 bases from J, the junction retains 5 bases not matched to a gene. The chain is encoded by TRBV7-9 joined to TRBJ2-2; 10 bases in the junction line up with TRBD1. The TCR sequence derives from a woman aged 25 to 39 with Graves' hyperthyroidism that later progressed to Graves' ophthalmopathy. Sample: blood. The CDR3: CASRLGQGSTGELFF. The DNA is TGTGCCAGCAGATTGGGACAGGGGAGCACCGGGGAGCTGTTTTTT.